This T cell receptor (beta chain) originates from a study of blood T cell repertoires in COVID-19. Study summary: Sample material is recorded as cDNA or gDNA derived from T cells, B-cell-depleted T cells, or PBMCs.

TCRdb's table, derived via immunoSEQ multiplex PCR, lists solely in-frame clones and lacks some. The table has about 190,000 clones, roughly four fifths seen once; the top ten hold roughly 12%. This clone was detected only once. The CDR3 spans 13 residues. The V gene end was trimmed by 5 bases and the J gene end by 4 bases; junction bases not matched to a gene: 5. Germline V CDR1 and CDR2: MNHEY, SMNVEV (reference sequence). This rearrangement joins TRBV27 to TRBJ2-7; 7 bases align to TRBD1. Sequencing was performed on peripheral blood. This receptor was obtained from a man aged 45-60 years who had recovered from COVID-19. The CDR3 loop reads CASSHSTGYEQYF. The CDR3, as DNA: TGTGCCAGCAGTCATTCGACAGGGTACGAGCAGTACTTC.